This T cell receptor (beta chain) is from a study of OX40 agonist ivuxolimab in advanced cancers. Study-level points and caveats: The 0.1-3.0 mg/kg partial responders had among the lowest clonal expansion.

Comments on this clone: Its antigen is as yet unknown.

Sequencing was performed with immunoSEQ multiplex PCR; in TCRdb, only in-frame clones are kept and a portion is missing. Seen here are 23,000 or so clones, approximately 85% observed once, and the top ten hold under 40%. This clonotype was obtained from an adult with an advanced solid tumor such as melanoma, head and neck, liver or kidney cancer. Sequences were derived from CD4+ or CD8+ T cells sorted from blood, sampled in a trial of the OX40 agonist ivuxolimab.

The CDR3 DNA is TGTGCCAGCAGCGCAAAGGACAGGGGCGGTGGCTACACCTTC. Translating it yields CASSAKDRGGGYTF. This chain links TRBV9 with TRBJ1-2, with 9 bases identical to TRBD1. Germline V lookup: CDR1 SGDLS, CDR2 YYNGEE. V shed 3 bases and J 7 bases; nucleotides not matched to a gene: 7. This CDR3 region has 14 residues.